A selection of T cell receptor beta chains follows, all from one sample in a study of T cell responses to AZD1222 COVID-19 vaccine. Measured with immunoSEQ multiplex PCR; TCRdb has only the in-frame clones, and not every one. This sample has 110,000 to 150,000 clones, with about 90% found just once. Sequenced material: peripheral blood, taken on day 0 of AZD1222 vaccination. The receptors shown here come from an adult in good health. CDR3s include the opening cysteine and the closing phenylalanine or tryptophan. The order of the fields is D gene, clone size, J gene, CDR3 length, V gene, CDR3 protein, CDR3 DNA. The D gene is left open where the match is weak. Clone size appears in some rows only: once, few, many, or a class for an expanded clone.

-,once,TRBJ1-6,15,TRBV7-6,CASSPDRSYNSPLHF,TGTGCCAGCAGTCCTGACCGATCCTATAATTCACCCCTCCACTTT
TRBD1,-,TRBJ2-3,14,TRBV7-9,CASSLQGAGDTQYF,TGTGCCAGCAGCTTACAGGGGGCGGGAGATACGCAGTATTTT
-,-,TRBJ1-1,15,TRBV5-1,CASSLLEGVRTEAFF,TGCGCCAGCAGCTTGTTAGAAGGTGTTAGGACTGAAGCTTTCTTT
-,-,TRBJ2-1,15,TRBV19,CASSMPGSSYNEQFF,TGTGCCAGTAGTATGCCGGGGAGCTCCTACAATGAGCAGTTCTTC
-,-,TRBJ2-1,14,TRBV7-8,CASREEGLRNEQFF,TGTGCCAGCAGGGAGGAGGGTCTAAGGAATGAGCAGTTCTTC
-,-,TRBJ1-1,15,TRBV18,CASSPLGDMNTEAFF,TGTGCCAGCTCACCACTAGGGGATATGAACACTGAAGCTTTCTTT
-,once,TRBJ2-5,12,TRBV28,CASSRDSRTQYF,TGTGCCAGCAGCCGGGACTCAAGGACCCAGTACTTC
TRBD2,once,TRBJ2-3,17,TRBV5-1,CASSRRTSGGGADTQYF,TGCGCCAGCAGCCGCCGGACTAGCGGGGGAGGCGCAGATACGCAGTATTTT
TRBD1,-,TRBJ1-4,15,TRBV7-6,CASSPRQGGNEKLFF,TGTGCCAGCAGCCCAAGACAGGGCGGTAATGAAAAACTGTTTTTT
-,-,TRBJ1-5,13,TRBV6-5,CASGSAGNQPQHF,TGTGCCAGCGGGAGTGCGGGCAATCAGCCCCAGCATTTT
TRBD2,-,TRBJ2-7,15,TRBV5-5,CASSYRAGETYEQYF,TGTGCCAGCAGCTACCGAGCGGGAGAGACCTACGAGCAGTACTTC
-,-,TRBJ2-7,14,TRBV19,CASSRGNIGHEQYF,TGTGCCAGTAGTAGAGGGAACATCGGGCACGAGCAGTACTTC
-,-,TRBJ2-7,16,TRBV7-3,CASSLTPASGAYEQYF,TGTGCCAGCAGCTTAACCCCGGCGTCGGGTGCCTACGAGCAGTACTTC
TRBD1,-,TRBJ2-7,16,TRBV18,CASSPKPGQGFHEQYF,TGTGCCAGCTCACCAAAACCGGGACAGGGGTTCCACGAGCAGTACTTC
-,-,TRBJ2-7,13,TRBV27,CASSQGTSLKEYF,TGTGCCAGCAGTCAGGGGACTTCCCTCAAGGAGTACTTC
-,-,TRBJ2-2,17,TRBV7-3,CASSPFATLGGGGELFF,TGTGCCAGCAGCCCCTTTGCAACTCTAGGGGGTGGCGGGGAGCTGTTTTTT
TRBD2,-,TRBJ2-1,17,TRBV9,CASSVDPPSGSIDEQFF,TGTGCCAGCAGCGTAGACCCGCCTAGCGGGAGTATTGATGAGCAGTTCTTC
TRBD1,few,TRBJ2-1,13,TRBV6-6,CASGWTGTNEQFF,TGTGCCAGCGGCTGGACAGGGACGAATGAGCAGTTCTTC
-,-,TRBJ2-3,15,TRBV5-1,CASSLEGTSTDTQYF,TGCGCCAGCAGCTTGGAGGGGACTAGCACAGATACGCAGTATTTT
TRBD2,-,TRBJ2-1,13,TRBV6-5,CASSYTRLAEQFF,TGTGCCAGCAGTTACACCCGACTAGCGGAGCAGTTCTTC